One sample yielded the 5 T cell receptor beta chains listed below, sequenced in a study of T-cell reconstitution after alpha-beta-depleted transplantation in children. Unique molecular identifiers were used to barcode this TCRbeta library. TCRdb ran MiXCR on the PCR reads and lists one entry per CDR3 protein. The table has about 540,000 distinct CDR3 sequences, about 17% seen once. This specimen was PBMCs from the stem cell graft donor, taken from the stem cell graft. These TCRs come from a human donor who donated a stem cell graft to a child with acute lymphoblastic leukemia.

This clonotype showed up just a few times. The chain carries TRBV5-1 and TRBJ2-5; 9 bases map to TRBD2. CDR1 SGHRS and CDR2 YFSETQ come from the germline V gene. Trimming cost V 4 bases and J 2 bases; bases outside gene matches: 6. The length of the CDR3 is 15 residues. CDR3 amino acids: CASSRGLATQETQYF. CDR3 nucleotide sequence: TGCGCCAGCAGCAGAGGACTAGCGACACAAGAGACCCAGTACTTC.

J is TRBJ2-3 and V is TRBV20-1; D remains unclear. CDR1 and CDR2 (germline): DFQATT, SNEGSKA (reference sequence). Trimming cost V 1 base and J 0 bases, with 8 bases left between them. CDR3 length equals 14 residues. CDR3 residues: CSARATGSTDTQYF. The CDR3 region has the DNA TGCAGTGCTAGAGCAACGGGTAGCACAGATACGCAGTATTTT.

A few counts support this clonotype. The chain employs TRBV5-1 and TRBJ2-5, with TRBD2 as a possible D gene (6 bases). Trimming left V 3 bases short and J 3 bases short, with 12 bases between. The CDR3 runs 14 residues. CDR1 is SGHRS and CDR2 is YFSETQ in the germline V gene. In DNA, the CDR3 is TGCGCCAGCAGCTATGGGGACTTCGAAGAGACCCAGTACTTC. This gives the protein CASSYGDFEETQYF. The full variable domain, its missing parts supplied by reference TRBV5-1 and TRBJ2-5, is KAGVTQTPRYLIKTRGQQVTLSCSPISGHRSVSWYQQTPGQGLQFLFEYFSETQRNKGNFPGRFSGRQFSNSRSEMNVSTLELGDSALYLCASSYGDFEETQYFGPGTRLLVL.

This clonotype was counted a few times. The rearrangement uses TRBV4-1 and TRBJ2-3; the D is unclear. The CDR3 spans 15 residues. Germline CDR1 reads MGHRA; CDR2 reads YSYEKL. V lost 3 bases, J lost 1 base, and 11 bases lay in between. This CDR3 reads CASSHTAGRTDTQYF. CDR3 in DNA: TGCGCCAGCAGCCACACCGCCGGCCGCACAGATACGCAGTATTTT.

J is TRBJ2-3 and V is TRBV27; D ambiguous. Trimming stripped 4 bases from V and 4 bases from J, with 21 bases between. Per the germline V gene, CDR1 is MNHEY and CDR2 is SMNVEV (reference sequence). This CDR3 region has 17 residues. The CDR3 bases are TGTGCCAGCAGTTCCCCTTATCTCGGACCAGGTTCAGATACGCAGTATTTT. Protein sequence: CASSSPYLGPGSDTQYF.